This T cell receptor (beta chain) was sequenced for a study of T cells in Graves' hyperthyroidism and ophthalmopathy. This CDR3 has 14 amino acids. With 5 bases removed from V and 5 bases from J, the gap between germline ends came to 15 bases. The V gene's germline CDR1 is LGHNA and CDR2 YNFKEQ. Aged 18 to 65, the patients had hyperthyroidism that was newly diagnosed and had lasted under 2 months. There were TCR beta CDR3 regions amplified from RNA transcripts. First-round RT-PCR targeting the TCR CDR3 was performed with the HTBI primer set. One entry per CDR3 protein, called by TCRdb with MiXCR from the multiplex PCR reads. The sample records more than 550,000 distinct CDR3 sequences, 15% to 20% being singletons.

The TCR originated in a man aged 50 or older with Graves' hyperthyroidism. Sequencing was carried out using blood. The V call is TRBV4-2, the J call TRBJ1-1, with D possibly TRBD1 on 5 matching bases. The CDR3 sequence is CASSEARGGTEAFF. For the CDR3, the DNA is TGTGCCAGCAGCGAAGCTAGGGGTGGTACTGAAGCTTTCTTT.